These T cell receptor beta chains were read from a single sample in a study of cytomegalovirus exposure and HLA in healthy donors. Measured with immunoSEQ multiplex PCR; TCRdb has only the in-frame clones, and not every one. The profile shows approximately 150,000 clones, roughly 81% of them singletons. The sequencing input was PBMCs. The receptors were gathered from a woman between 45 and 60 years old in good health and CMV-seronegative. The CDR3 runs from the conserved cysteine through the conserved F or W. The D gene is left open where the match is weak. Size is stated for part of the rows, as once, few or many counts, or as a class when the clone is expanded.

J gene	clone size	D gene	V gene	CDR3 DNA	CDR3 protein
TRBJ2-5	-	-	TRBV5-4	TGTGCCAGCAGCCTACGCGGTTACCAAGAGACCCAGTACTTC	CASSLRGYQETQYF
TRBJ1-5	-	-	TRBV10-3	TGTGCCATCAGTGAGTCTTTCCGCGGCCCCCAGCATTTT	CAISESFRGPQHF
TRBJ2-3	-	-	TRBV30	TGTGCCTGGAGTGCGGCGGGGCCAGATACGCAGTATTTT	CAWSAAGPDTQYF
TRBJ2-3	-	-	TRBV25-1	TGTGCCAGCAGTGAAGGGACGAGCGGGCGGTCAGATACGCAGTATTTT	CASSEGTSGRSDTQYF
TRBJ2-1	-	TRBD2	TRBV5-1	TGCGCCAGCAGCTTGAGGCTAGCGGGACTCAATGAGCAGTTCTTC	CASSLRLAGLNEQFF
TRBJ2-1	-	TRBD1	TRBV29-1	TGCAGCGTTGAAGACGACAGGGATCAGTTCTTC	CSVEDDRDQFF
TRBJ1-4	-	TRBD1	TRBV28	TGTGCCAGCAGTCCAGGGGGAAGTGATGAAAAACTGTTTTTT	CASSPGGSDEKLFF
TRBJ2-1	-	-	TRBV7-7	TGTGCCAGCAGCCCCCGTATTAGCGGTAATAACAATGAGCAGTTCTTC	CASSPRISGNNNEQFF
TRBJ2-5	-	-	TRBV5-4	TGTGCCAGCAGTCCAAAGGGGCGAGAGACCCAGTACTTC	CASSPKGRETQYF
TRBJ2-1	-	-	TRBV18	TGTGCCAGCTCACCTTCAGGGGTCTGGGATGAGCAGTTCTTC	CASSPSGVWDEQFF
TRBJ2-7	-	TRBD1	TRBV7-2	TGTGCCAGCAGCTTGGACCAGGGGGACGAGCAGTACTTC	CASSLDQGDEQYF
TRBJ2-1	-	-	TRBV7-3	TGTGCCAGCAGCTTAACTCCGCTTTCCGGAGGCAATGAGCAGTTCTTC	CASSLTPLSGGNEQFF
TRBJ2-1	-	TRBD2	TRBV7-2	TGTGCCAGCACCCAAACAAGTAGCGGGGGGCCATGGTTCTTC	CASTQTSSGGPWFF
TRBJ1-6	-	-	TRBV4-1	TGCGCCAGCAGCCAAGGACCCAGCTCGGGTTCACCCCTCCACTTT	CASSQGPSSGSPLHF
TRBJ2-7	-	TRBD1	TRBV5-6	TGTGCCAGCAGCTCAGGGACAGGCTACTTCTACGAGCAGTACTTC	CASSSGTGYFYEQYF
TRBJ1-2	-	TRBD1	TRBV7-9	TGTGCCAGCAGCTTAATGGGACAGGGGCCTCCCTATGGCTACACCTTC	CASSLMGQGPPYGYTF
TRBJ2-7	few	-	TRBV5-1	TGCGCCAGCAGCCCAGCGGGCGGGACCGGGCTCTACGAGCAGTACTTC	CASSPAGGTGLYEQYF
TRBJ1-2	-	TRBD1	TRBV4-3	TGCGCCAGCAGCCAAGGGCGGGACAGGGATAAGTACACCTTC	CASSQGRDRDKYTF
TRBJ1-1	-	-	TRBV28	TGTGCCAGCAAATACAGCCTAAACACTGAAGCTTTCTTT	CASKYSLNTEAFF
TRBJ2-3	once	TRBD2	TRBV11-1	TGTGCCAGCAGTCGGGTAGCGGGGGGGCAAGATACGCAGTATTTT	CASSRVAGGQDTQYF
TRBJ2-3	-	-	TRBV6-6	TGTGCCAGCAGTACCCGCGGGGCGGGATCATCAGATACGCAGTATTTT	CASSTRGAGSSDTQYF
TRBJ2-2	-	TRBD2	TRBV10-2	TGCGCCAGCTCAAAGGCAAAGACGAGCGGGGGACTAAACACCGGGGAGCTGTTTTTT	CASSKAKTSGGLNTGELFF
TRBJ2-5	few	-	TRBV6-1	TGTGCCAGCAGCGATGCAGGGGCCAGGGAGACCCAGTACTTC	CASSDAGARETQYF
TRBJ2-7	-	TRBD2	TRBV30	TGTGCCTGGACGCCTTTGGTAGCGGGTCTCTACGAGCAGTACTTC	CAWTPLVAGLYEQYF
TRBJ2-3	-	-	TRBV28	TGTGCCAGCAGACCCGCGGACAGCCGCGGGACAGATACGCAGTATTTT	CASRPADSRGTDTQYF
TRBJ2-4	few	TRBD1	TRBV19	TGTGCCAACCAGGACAGGGGAGCCAAAAACATTCAGTACTTC	CANQDRGAKNIQYF
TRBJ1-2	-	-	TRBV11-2	TGTGCCAGCAGCAACGTCGGTAGGGGCGACTTTTATGGCTACACCTTC	CASSNVGRGDFYGYTF
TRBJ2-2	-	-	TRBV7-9	TGTGCCAGCAGCTTAGTTGGCAGGGGAAGCACCGGGGAGCTGTTTTTT	CASSLVGRGSTGELFF
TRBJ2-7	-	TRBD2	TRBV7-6	TGTGCCAGCAGCTTGGAGGGCGGGGGGGATGAAGAGCAGTACTTC	CASSLEGGGDEEQYF
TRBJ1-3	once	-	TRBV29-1	TGCAGCGTTATCCAGGGGTTATCTGGAAACACCATATATTTT	CSVIQGLSGNTIYF
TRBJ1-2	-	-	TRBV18	TGTGCCAGCTCGCCTTCGACAGCCGTTGTCTACACCTTC	CASSPSTAVVYTF
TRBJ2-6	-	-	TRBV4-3	TGCGCCAGCAGCCAAGCTGGAGACTCTGGGGCCAACGTCCTGACTTTC	CASSQAGDSGANVLTF
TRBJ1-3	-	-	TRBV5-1	TGCGCCAGCAGCTTGGATGGCAGTGGAAACACCATATATTTT	CASSLDGSGNTIYF
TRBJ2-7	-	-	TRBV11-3	TGTGCCAGCAGTCAGGGGGGCGACGAGCAGTACTTC	CASSQGGDEQYF
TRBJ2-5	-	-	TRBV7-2	TGTGCCAGCAGCTTAGTCTTGGGGTCGGGGGAGACCCAGTACTTC	CASSLVLGSGETQYF
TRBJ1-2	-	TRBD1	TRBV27	TGTGCCAGCAGTTTAGGGACAGGGGGATATGGCTACACCTTC	CASSLGTGGYGYTF
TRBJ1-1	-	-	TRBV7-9	TGTTCCAGCAGCAAGACATTAACAAACCCTCAAGCTTTCTTT	CSSSKTLTNPQAFF
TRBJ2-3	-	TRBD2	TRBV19	TGTGCCAGTAGTACCGGACTAGCGGGGCGAGATACGCAGTATTTT	CASSTGLAGRDTQYF
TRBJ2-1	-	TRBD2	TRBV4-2	TGTGCCAGCAGCCAAGGAATGGGGACTAGCGGAGTATACAATGAGCAGTTCTTC	CASSQGMGTSGVYNEQFF
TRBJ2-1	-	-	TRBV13	TGTGCCAGCAGCCCCGTATTAGGGGGTGGGTCGGAGCAGTTCTTC	CASSPVLGGGSEQFF
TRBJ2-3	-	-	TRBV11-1	TGTGCCAGCAGCTGGGGGGGCGGGGATACGCAGTATTTT	CASSWGGGDTQYF
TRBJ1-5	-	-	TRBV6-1	TGTGCCAGCAGCTCACAGGGTAGTGGCAATCAGCCCCAGCATTTT	CASSSQGSGNQPQHF
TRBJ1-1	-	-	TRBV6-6	TGTGCCAGCAGTTACGTACGGGGAGGGGTGGCTGAAGCTTTCTTT	CASSYVRGGVAEAFF
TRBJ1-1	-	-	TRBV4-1	TGCGCCAGCAGCCAAGAGAGAGGGCGGGGAACTGAAGCTTTCTTT	CASSQERGRGTEAFF
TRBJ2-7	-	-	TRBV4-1	TGCGCCAGCAGCCAAGGGGGCGGGGAGATTTACGAGCAGTACTTC	CASSQGGGEIYEQYF
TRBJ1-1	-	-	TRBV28	TGTGCCAGCAGTTCGGACGGGAGAAGGACTGAAGCTTTCTTT	CASSSDGRRTEAFF
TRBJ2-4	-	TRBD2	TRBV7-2	TGTGCCAGCAGCGTACGGGCTAGCGGGAGAAGGGACATTCAGTACTTC	CASSVRASGRRDIQYF
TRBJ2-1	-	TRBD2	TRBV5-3	TGTGCCAGAAGCTTGACCAGGAGATTACTAGCGGGCGTATCTAATGAGCAGTTCTTC	CARSLTRRLLAGVSNEQFF
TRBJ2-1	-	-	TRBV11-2	TGTGCCAGCAGTCTCCCAGGGGAGCAGTTCTTC	CASSLPGEQFF
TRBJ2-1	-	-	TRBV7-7	TGTGCCAGCAGCTTAAGCGAGAACAATGAGCAGTTCTTC	CASSLSENNEQFF
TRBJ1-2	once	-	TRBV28	TGTGCCAGCAGTTTTGGGCAGCTCTATGGCTACACCTTC	CASSFGQLYGYTF
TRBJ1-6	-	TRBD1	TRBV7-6	TGTGCCACTAAACCGGGACAGGGATCACCCCTCCACTTT	CATKPGQGSPLHF
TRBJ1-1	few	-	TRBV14	TGTGCCAGCAGCCCTCGGTTGGGAGGGACTGAAGCTTTCTTT	CASSPRLGGTEAFF
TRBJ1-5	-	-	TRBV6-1	TGTGCCAGCAGTGAAGATTACGGGGTACAGCCCCAGCATTTT	CASSEDYGVQPQHF
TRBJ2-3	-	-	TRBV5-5	TGTGCCAGCACCGCGCCTCAGGAAGGTAGAGATACGCAGTATTTT	CASTAPQEGRDTQYF
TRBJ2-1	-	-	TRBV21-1	TGTGCCAGCAGCCCCCAGGGGCTCGGTGAGCAGTTCTTC	CASSPQGLGEQFF
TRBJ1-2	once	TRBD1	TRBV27	TGTGCCAGCAGTCCGACGACAGGGGACTATGGCTACACCTTC	CASSPTTGDYGYTF
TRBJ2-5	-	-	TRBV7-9	TGTGCCAGCAGCTTGCCACTGGTGGGGGGAGCTGAGACCCAGTACTTC	CASSLPLVGGAETQYF
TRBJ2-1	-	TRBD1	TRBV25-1	TGTGCCAGCAGTGATATTGGCGTCAGGGGGCAAGAGACCCAGTTCTTC	CASSDIGVRGQETQFF